Following are 27 T cell receptor beta chains from one sample sequenced in a study of blood T cell repertoires in COVID-19. Clones were sequenced by immunoSEQ multiplex PCR, and TCRdb holds only the in-frame ones, with some missing. This table holds over 30,000 clones, around 90% found once. Sequenced material: peripheral blood. The source is a man in his sixties or seventies with acute or convalescent COVID-19.

The chain carries TRBV7-2 and TRBJ1-2, with TRBD1 matching 12 bases. Germline V lookup: CDR1 SGHTA, CDR2 FQGNSA. The CDR3 covers 15 residues. Unmatched junction bases numbered 6, after V lost 3 bases and J lost 7 bases. The CDR3 sequence is CASSLEGTGGAGYTF. The CDR3 nucleotides read TGTGCCAGCAGCTTGGAAGGGACAGGGGGCGCTGGCTACACCTTC.

This clone has only a few counts. V and J are TRBV2 and TRBJ1-2; D call uncertain. Per the germline V gene, CDR1 is SNHLY and CDR2 is FYNNEI. V dropped 6 bases and J dropped 1 base, with 6 bases sitting between them. The CDR3 sequence is 12 residues long. The CDR3 DNA reads as TGTGCCAGCAGGGGAGATAACTATGGCTACACCTTC. Its protein is CASRGDNYGYTF.

CDR3 nucleotides: TGTGCCAGCAGTTTAAGCCGGAACACCGGGGAGCTGTTTTTT. Protein: CASSLSRNTGELFF. The genes are TRBV6-2 or TRBV6-3 and TRBJ2-2; D is uncertain. With 4 bases removed from V and 1 base from J, the gap between germline ends came to 7 bases. CDR1 MNHEY and CDR2 SVGEGT come from the germline V gene. The CDR3 sequence is 14 residues long.

This sequence joins TRBV29-1 and TRBJ2-5, with TRBD2 identical over 8 bases. Germline lookup yields CDR1 SQVTM and CDR2 ANQGSEA. CDR3 length: 14 amino acids. The ends lost 7 bases at V and 7 bases at J; junction bases unmatched: 14. The CDR3, as DNA: TGCAGCGCAACACGTGATTTTCGGGGGGGGACCCAGTACTTC. Translated: CSATRDFRGGTQYF.

This clone was found once. CDR3 protein: CASSPRAGANTEAFF. The CDR3 DNA sequence: TGCGCCAGCAGCCCGAGGGCGGGGGCGAACACTGAAGCTTTCTTT. This chain joins TRBV5-1 and TRBJ1-1; perhaps TRBD1 as D (6 bases). The germline gives CDR1 SGHRS, CDR2 YFSETQ. This CDR3 contains 15 residues. V shed 4 bases and J shed 1 base, with 14 bases lying between them.

V usage is TRBV4-2 and J usage is TRBJ2-7; D is perhaps TRBD1 (5 bases). Germline V gene data show CDR1 as LGHNA and CDR2 as YNFKEQ. Trimming stripped 0 bases from V and 3 bases from J, with 18 bases between. CDR3 size: 17 residues. CDR3: CASSQEGPGRARYEQYF. In DNA form, the CDR3 reads TGTGCCAGCAGCCAAGAAGGCCCCGGCAGGGCTCGCTACGAGCAGTACTTC.

The V call is TRBV6-4, the J call TRBJ2-1; 7 nucleotides line up with TRBD1. The CDR3 has 13 amino acids. The germline gives CDR1 MRHNA, CDR2 SNTAGT. V shed 5 bases, J shed 13 bases, and the junction held 11 bases outside the gene matches. CDR3 nucleotides: TGTGCCAGCAGTACTGACTTGGACAGGCCTCAGTTCTTC. Its protein product is CASSTDLDRPQFF.

The chain recombines TRBV6-5 with TRBJ1-2; 8 bases are a match to TRBD1. The CDR3 runs to 14 residues. V dropped 5 bases and J dropped 14; count of bases not matched to a gene: 16. Germline V gives CDR1 MNHEY, CDR2 SVGAGI. The CDR3 DNA reads as TGTGCCAGCAGTCCCCTTGGGCAGGGGGCTATGGGGACCTTC. It is translated as CASSPLGQGAMGTF.

This clone was observed a single time. This CDR3 reads CAASREVGEQYF. Here the CDR3 DNA reads TGTGCTGCTTCCCGTGAGGTTGGCGAGCAGTACTTC. This sequence joins TRBV7-9 and TRBJ2-7; D is ambiguous. CDR1 and CDR2 from the germline V gene are SEHNR and FQNEAQ (reference sequence). CDR3 length equals 12 residues.

This chain links TRBV19 with TRBJ2-5; D gene ambiguous. Trimming pared 4 bases from V and 2 bases from J, leaving 8 bases between. CDR3 length: 13 residues. Germline V gene lookup returns CDR1 LNHDA and CDR2 SQIVND (reference sequence). The CDR3 region is CASSRASQETQYF. The CDR3 nucleotides are TGTGCCAGTAGTAGGGCCTCTCAAGAGACCCAGTACTTC.

The chain links TRBV7-9 to TRBJ1-1; 7 nucleotides line up with TRBD1. With 3 bases clipped from V and 12 bases from J, the junction kept 4 bases outside the gene matches. CDR3 size: 11 residues. The germline V gene has CDR1 SEHNR and CDR2 FQNEAQ (reference sequence). The CDR3: CASSLGQTSFF. The CDR3 region has the DNA TGTGCCAGCAGCTTGGGACAGACTTCTTTCTTT. The variable domain in full, with the rest retrieved from reference TRBV7-9 and TRBJ1-1, is DTGVSQNPRHKITKRGQNVTFRCDPISEHNRLYWYRQTLGQGPEFLTYFQNEAQLEKSRLLSDRFSAERPKGSFSTLEIQRTEQGDSAMYLCASSLGQTSFFGQGTRLTVV.

DNA of the CDR3: TGTGCCAGTAGTATAGGACCCGGGACTACCGGTGGCTACACCTTC. Protein product: CASSIGPGTTGGYTF. This chain uses TRBV19 with TRBJ1-2, with D possibly being TRBD1 (5 bases). V lost 1 base and J lost 7, with 16 bases in between. Germline V gives CDR1 LNHDA, CDR2 SQIVND (reference sequence). The CDR3 consists of 15 residues.

The chain employs TRBV24-1 and TRBJ2-3, with no clear D. CDR3 size: 14 residues. Germline V gene data show CDR1 as KGHDR and CDR2 as SFDVKD. V lost 3 bases to trimming and J lost 2 bases, with 8 bases between them. The CDR3 nucleotides read TGTGCCACCAGTGATACGGTAATCACAGATACGCAGTATTTT. It is translated as CATSDTVITDTQYF.

The V call is TRBV19, the J call TRBJ1-5, with TRBD1 matching 7 bases. CDR3 length: 15 residues. Germline V gene lookup returns CDR1 LNHDA and CDR2 SQIVND (reference sequence). V shed 5 bases and J 4 bases; nucleotides not matched to a gene: 8. CDR3 amino acids: CASSWGTALNQPQHF. CDR3 sequence (DNA): TGTGCCAGTAGTTGGGGGACAGCTCTTAATCAGCCCCAGCATTTT.

The rearrangement links TRBV11-2 to TRBJ2-5, with 9 nucleotides matching TRBD2. Germline CDR1 is SGHAT and CDR2 is FQNNGV. This CDR3 spans 16 amino acids. J gave up 5 bases and V 6 bases, and 13 bases lay outside the gene matches. CDR3 residues: CASSQDGGGDWETQYF. The CDR3 coding sequence is TGTGCCAGCAGTCAAGATGGCGGGGGGGACTGGGAGACCCAGTACTTC.

The chain is built from TRBV25-1 and TRBJ2-7; a weak D match, TRBD1 (5 bases). The V gene lost 10 bases and the J gene lost 3 bases, with 16 bases spanning the gap. The germline V gene has CDR1 MGHDK and CDR2 SYGVNS. The CDR3 totals 13 residues. The CDR3 DNA follows: TGTGCCACCCAGGGAAACCCCGACTACGAGCAGTACTTC. Its translation is CATQGNPDYEQYF.

This clone was detected once. The rearrangement uses TRBV9 and TRBJ2-7, with TRBD2 identical over 8 bases. This CDR3 contains 14 residues. J gave up 5 bases and V 4 bases, and 8 bases lay outside the gene matches. Looked up from germline, CDR1 is SGDLS and CDR2 is YYNGEE. The CDR3 here is CASSPGLAPHEQYF. CDR3 nucleotides: TGTGCCAGCAGCCCCGGACTAGCCCCGCACGAGCAGTACTTC.

The chain recombines TRBV12-5 with TRBJ2-5; the D gene is possibly TRBD1 (6 bases). The CDR3 has 13 amino acids. CDR1 LGHNT and CDR2 FRNRAP come from the germline V gene. Between the trimmed V and J ends, which lost 7 bases and 0 bases, there was a span of 9 bases. CDR3 protein: CASAGDNQETQYF. CDR3 bases: TGTGCTAGTGCCGGGGACAACCAAGAGACCCAGTACTTC.

This clone appeared once. The chain recombines TRBV19 with TRBJ1-1; D not certain. V was clipped by 2 bases and J by 0 bases, with 7 bases between them. Germline CDR1 is LNHDA and CDR2 is SQIVND (reference sequence). The CDR3 sequence is 14 residues long. The CDR3 protein is CASSISVVNTEAFF. CDR3 DNA: TGTGCCAGTAGTATATCGGTAGTGAACACTGAAGCTTTCTTT.

The J gene is TRBJ2-7, the V gene TRBV4-3; 7 bases match TRBD1. Germline CDR1 reads LGHNA; CDR2 reads YSLEER. Trimming at V came to 3 bases and at J to 8 bases, leaving 7 bases not matched to a gene. The CDR3 has 13 amino acids. The DNA for the CDR3 is TGCGCCAGCAGCCAGGTGCAGGGGGACCAGCAGTACTTC. Protein sequence: CASSQVQGDQQYF.

The chain joins TRBV27 to TRBJ1-5; D possibly corresponds to TRBD1 (6 bases). This CDR3 has 14 amino acids. Trimming cost V 5 bases and J 5 bases, with 13 bases left between them. From germline, CDR1 is MNHEY and CDR2 SMNVEV (reference sequence). The CDR3 loop reads CASSPWTEDQPQHF. The DNA of the CDR3 is TGTGCCAGCAGTCCATGGACAGAGGATCAGCCCCAGCATTTT.

The chain combines TRBV2 with TRBJ2-5; 8 bases match TRBD1. Germline CDR1 and CDR2: SNHLY and FYNNEI. CDR3 length equals 15 residues. The junction had 7 bases not matched to a gene; V was cut back by 3 bases and J by 4 bases. CDR3 sequence (DNA): TGTGCCAGCAGTGATCGCCAGGGGGCCGGAGAGACCCAGTACTTC. It yields the protein CASSDRQGAGETQYF.

The chain employs TRBV6-5 and TRBJ1-2; D might be TRBD1 (6 bases). Trimming took 5 bases from V and 7 from J, leaving 14 bases between them. The germline CDR1 and CDR2 sequences are MNHEY and SVGAGI. This CDR3 region has 13 residues. CDR3 in amino acids: CASSPGGGSGYTF. The CDR3 coding sequence is TGTGCCAGCAGTCCTGGTGGGGGCAGTGGCTACACCTTC.

This clone was counted between two and nine times. V gene TRBV10-1 combines with J gene TRBJ1-1, with unresolved D. V was clipped by 8 bases and J by 3 bases, with 13 bases between them. The CDR3 sequence is 13 residues long. Germline V lookup: CDR1 WNHNN, CDR2 SYGVQD (reference sequence). The CDR3 is CASSSRPDTEAFF. CDR3 DNA sequence: TGCGCCAGCTCCAGTCGCCCCGACACTGAAGCTTTCTTT.

The CDR3 spells CASSSTLGQGGNQPQHF. The CDR3 nucleotides are TGTGCCAGCAGCTCCACCCTCGGACAGGGGGGTAATCAGCCCCAGCATTTT. The chain couples TRBV7-9 to TRBJ1-5, with 10 bases identical to TRBD1. Germline V gene data show CDR1 as SEHNR and CDR2 as FQNEAQ (reference sequence). The CDR3 loop spans 17 amino acids. After removal of 4 bases from V and 4 bases from J, the junction contained 10 bases not matched to a gene. Full variable domain (outside the CDR3, taken from reference TRBV7-9 and TRBJ1-5): DTGVSQNPRHKITKRGQNVTFRCDPISEHNRLYWYRQTLGQGPEFLTYFQNEAQLEKSRLLSDRFSAERPKGSFSTLEIQRTEQGDSAMYLCASSSTLGQGGNQPQHFGDGTRLSIL.

This chain uses TRBV6-1 with TRBJ2-1, with 10 bases lining up with TRBD1. CDR1 MNHNS and CDR2 SASEGT come from the germline V gene. The CDR3 extends over 18 amino acids. J lost 7 bases, V lost 3 bases, and 15 bases had no gene match. The CDR3 here is CASSDLWGGTGVKNEQFF. Written as DNA, the CDR3 is TGTGCCAGCAGTGATCTGTGGGGGGGGACAGGGGTGAAGAATGAGCAGTTCTTC.

The chain links TRBV18 to TRBJ1-1, with D unclear. Trimming shortened V by 4 bases and J by 5 bases, and 17 bases separated the two germline ends. This CDR3 has 15 residues. The germline V gene has CDR1 KGHSH and CDR2 LQKENI. The CDR3 reads CASSQLQSGYTEAFF. CDR3 coding DNA: TGTGCCAGCTCACAATTACAGTCGGGGTATACTGAAGCTTTCTTT.